This T cell receptor (beta chain) was identified in a study of blood T cell repertoires in COVID-19. Background on the study: Some COVID-19 samples were acute and others convalescent; all came from the United States, Italy and Spain.

This clone was detected only once. CDR1 and CDR2 (germline): SGHTA, FQGNSA. The CDR3 is 14 residues long. V was pared by 4 bases and J by 8 bases, with 6 bases of the junction left unmatched. The method was immunoSEQ multiplex PCR; TCRdb's version includes in-frame clones alone and lacks a portion of them. The sample includes approximately 160,000 clones, 70% to 90% of them seen just once. The clonotype comes from a woman between 55 and 75 years old with COVID-19, enrolled during active disease. This sequence joins TRBV7-2 and TRBJ2-1; 9 bases line up with TRBD2. The sample comprised peripheral blood. DNA of the CDR3: TGTGCCAGCAGCTCTTACTTAGCGGGAGATGAGCAGTTCTTC. This sequence encodes CASSSYLAGDEQFF.